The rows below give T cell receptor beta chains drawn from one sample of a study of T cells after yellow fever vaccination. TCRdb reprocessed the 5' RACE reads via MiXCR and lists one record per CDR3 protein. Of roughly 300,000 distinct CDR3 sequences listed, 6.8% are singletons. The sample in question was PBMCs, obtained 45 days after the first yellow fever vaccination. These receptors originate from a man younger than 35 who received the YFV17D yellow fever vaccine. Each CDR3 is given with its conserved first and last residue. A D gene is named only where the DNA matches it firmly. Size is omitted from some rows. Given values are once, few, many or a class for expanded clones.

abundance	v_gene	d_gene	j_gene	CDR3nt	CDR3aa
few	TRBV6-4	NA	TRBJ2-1	TGTGCCAGCAGCTCTGGACCTGGTCGGGATGAGCAGTTCTTC	CASSSGPGRDEQFF
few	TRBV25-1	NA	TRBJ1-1	TGTGCCAGCAGTGAATATAGTGGGGGCCGCACTGAAGCTTTCTTT	CASSEYSGGRTEAFF
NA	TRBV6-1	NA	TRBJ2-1	TGTGCCAGCAGCCGTTTTGACAGCTATGAGCAGTTCTTC	CASSRFDSYEQFF
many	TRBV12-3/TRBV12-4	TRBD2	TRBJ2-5	TGTGCCAGCACCCACCCCGGGGGGGCCAAGCAGACCCAGTACTTC	CASTHPGGAKQTQYF
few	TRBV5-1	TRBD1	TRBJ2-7	TGCGCCAGCAGTTCATGGGACAGCTACGAGCAGTACTTC	CASSSWDSYEQYF
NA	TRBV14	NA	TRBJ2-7	TGTGCCAGCAGCCAGTCCTATGGGTGGGAGCAGTACTTC	CASSQSYGWEQYF
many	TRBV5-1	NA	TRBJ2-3	TGCGCCAGCAGCTTGGGTGGGGCTAGCACAGATACGCAGTATTTT	CASSLGGASTDTQYF
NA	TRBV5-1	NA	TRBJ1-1	TGCGCCAGCAGCTTGGAGGGCTCTGAAGCTTTCTTT	CASSLEGSEAFF
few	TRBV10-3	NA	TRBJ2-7	TGTGCCATCAGTGAGTCGATACGGGAGAACGAGCAGTACTTC	CAISESIRENEQYF
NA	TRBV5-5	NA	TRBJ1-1	TGTGCCAGCAGCTTCGGGCCTTTCGGGACTGAAGCTTTCTTT	CASSFGPFGTEAFF
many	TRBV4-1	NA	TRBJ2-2	TGCGCCAGCAGCCAAAATGGGCGGGGAGACGGCACCGGGGAGCTGTTTTTT	CASSQNGRGDGTGELFF
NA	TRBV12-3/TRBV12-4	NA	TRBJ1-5	TGTGCCAGCAGTTTACTCGGGGGCGATCAGCCCCAGCATTTT	CASSLLGGDQPQHF
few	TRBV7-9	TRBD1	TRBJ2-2	TGTGCCAGCAGCCCCCAAGGACAGGGGGACGCCGGGGAGCTGTTTTTT	CASSPQGQGDAGELFF
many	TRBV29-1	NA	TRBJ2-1	TGCAGCGTTGACAAGGGGGGCTATGGTGAGCAGTTCTTC	CSVDKGGYGEQFF
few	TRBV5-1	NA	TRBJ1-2	TGCGCCAGCAGCCAAGGGGGTTCCGGGGCTAACTATGGCTACACCTTC	CASSQGGSGANYGYTF
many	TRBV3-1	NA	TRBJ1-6	TGTGCCAGCAGCCAAGTCGGGGGGGATTCACCCCTCCACTTT	CASSQVGGDSPLHF
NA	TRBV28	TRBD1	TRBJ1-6	TGTGCCAGCAGTTCGGGGGGCAGGGGGCCCAATTCACCCCTCCACTTT	CASSSGGRGPNSPLHF
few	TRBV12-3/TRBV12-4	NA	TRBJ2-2	TGTGCCAGCAGTTCACCGAGCCGCACCGGGGAGCTGTTTTTT	CASSSPSRTGELFF
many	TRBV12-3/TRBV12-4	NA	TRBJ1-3	TGTGCCAGCAGTTGGGGGGCCCTGGGAAACACCATATATTTT	CASSWGALGNTIYF
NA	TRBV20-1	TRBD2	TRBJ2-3	TGCAGCACGGGGGGTTTCACAGATACGCAGTATTTT	CSTGGFTDTQYF
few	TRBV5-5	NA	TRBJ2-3	TGTGCCAGCAGCCCGGAGAGAACAAGCCCGAATACGCAGTATTTT	CASSPERTSPNTQYF
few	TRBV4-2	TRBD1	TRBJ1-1	TGTGCCAGCAGCCAAGAACAGGGGATTACCACTGAAGCTTTCTTT	CASSQEQGITTEAFF